Listed here is a single T cell receptor beta chain. This specimen belongs to a study of sequential checkpoint blockade in melanoma. Germline lookup yields CDR1 SEHNR and CDR2 FQNEAQ (reference sequence). The CDR3 contains 12 residues. Unmatched junction bases numbered 1, after V lost 4 bases and J lost 6 bases. Sequencing was performed with immunoSEQ multiplex PCR; in TCRdb, only in-frame clones are kept and a portion is missing. The sample carries fewer than 50,000 clones, around nine tenths recorded once. This sample's treatment: randomized to nivolumab then ipilimumab (arm A) or the reverse (arm B).

Sequenced material: CD8+ T cells sorted from blood (inferred from file names), taken from a patient given nivolumab and ipilimumab in sequence. J is TRBJ2-7 and V is TRBV7-9; 9 nucleotides match TRBD1. This receptor was taken from a human donor with melanoma. CDR3 sequence reads: CASSSQGAEQYF. In DNA, the CDR3 is TGTGCCAGCAGCTCACAGGGGGCCGAGCAGTACTTC.